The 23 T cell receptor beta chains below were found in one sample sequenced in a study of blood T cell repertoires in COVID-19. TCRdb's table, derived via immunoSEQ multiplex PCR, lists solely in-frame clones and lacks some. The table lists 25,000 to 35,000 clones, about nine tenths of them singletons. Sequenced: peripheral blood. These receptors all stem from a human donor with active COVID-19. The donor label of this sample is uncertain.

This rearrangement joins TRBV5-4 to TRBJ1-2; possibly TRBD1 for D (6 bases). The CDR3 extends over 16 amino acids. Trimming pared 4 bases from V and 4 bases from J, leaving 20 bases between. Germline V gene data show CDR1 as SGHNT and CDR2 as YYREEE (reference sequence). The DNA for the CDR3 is TGTGCCAGCAGCCACGGAACAGGGCTAACGGGCTATGGCTACACCTTC. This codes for CASSHGTGLTGYGYTF.

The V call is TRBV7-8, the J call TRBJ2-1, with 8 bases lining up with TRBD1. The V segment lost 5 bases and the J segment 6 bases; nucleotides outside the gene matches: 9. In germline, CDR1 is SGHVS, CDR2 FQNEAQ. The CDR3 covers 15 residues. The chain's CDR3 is CASSRGGQGINEQFF. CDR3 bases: TGTGCCAGCAGCCGAGGAGGACAGGGTATCAATGAGCAGTTCTTC.

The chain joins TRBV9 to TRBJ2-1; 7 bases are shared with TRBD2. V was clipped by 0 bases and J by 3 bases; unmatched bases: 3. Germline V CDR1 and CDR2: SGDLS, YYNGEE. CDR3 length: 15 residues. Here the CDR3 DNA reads TGTGCCAGCAGCGTAGATGCGGGGGTCTACAATGAGCAGTTCTTC. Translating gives CASSVDAGVYNEQFF.

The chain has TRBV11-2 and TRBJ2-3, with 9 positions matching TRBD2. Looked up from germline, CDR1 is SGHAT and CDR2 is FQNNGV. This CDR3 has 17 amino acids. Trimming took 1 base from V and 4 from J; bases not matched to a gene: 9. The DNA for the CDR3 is TGTGCCAGCAGCTTAGGCATGGCGGGGGGGCCTGCAGATACGCAGTATTTT. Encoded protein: CASSLGMAGGPADTQYF.

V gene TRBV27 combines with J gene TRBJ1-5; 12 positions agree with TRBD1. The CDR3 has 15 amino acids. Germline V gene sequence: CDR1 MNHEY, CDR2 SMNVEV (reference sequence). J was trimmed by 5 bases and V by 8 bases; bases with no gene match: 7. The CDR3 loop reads CASAGTGGGDQPQHF. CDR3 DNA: TGTGCCAGCGCCGGGACAGGGGGCGGCGATCAGCCCCAGCATTTT.

The CDR3 DNA follows: TGTGCCAGAAGCCCGATACAGGGTGAGGTTGTCTACGAGCAGTACTTC. This codes for CARSPIQGEVVYEQYF. The chain combines TRBV5-3 with TRBJ2-7, with D perhaps matching TRBD1 (6 bases). TRBV5-3 is known as an ORF, though its function is uncertain. The CDR3 contains 16 residues. V shed 4 bases and J shed 3 bases, with 20 bases lying between them.

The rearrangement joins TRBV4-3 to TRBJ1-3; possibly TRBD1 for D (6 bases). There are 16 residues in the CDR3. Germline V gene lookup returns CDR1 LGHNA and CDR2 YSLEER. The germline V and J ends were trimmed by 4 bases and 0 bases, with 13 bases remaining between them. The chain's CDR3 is CASSPDNRASGNTIYF. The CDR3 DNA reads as TGCGCCAGCAGCCCCGATAACAGGGCCTCTGGAAACACCATATATTTT.

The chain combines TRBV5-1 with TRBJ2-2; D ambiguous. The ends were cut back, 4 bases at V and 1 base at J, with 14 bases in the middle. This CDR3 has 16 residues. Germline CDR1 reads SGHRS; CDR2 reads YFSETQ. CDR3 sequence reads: CASSPLSPGNTGELFF. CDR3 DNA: TGCGCCAGCAGCCCACTCAGTCCGGGGAACACCGGGGAGCTGTTTTTT.

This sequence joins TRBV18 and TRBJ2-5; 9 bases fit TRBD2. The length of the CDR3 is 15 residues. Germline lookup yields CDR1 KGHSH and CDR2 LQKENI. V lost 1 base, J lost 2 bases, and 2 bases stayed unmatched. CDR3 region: CASSPLAGAQETQYF. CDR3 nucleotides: TGTGCCAGCTCACCACTAGCGGGGGCGCAAGAGACCCAGTACTTC.

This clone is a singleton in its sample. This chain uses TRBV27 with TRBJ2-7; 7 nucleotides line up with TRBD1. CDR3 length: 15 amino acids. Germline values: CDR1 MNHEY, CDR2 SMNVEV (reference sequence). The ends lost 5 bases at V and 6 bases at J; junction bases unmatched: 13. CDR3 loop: CASSPDRVPTGEQYF. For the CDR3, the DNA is TGTGCCAGCAGTCCCGACAGGGTCCCCACTGGCGAGCAGTACTTC.

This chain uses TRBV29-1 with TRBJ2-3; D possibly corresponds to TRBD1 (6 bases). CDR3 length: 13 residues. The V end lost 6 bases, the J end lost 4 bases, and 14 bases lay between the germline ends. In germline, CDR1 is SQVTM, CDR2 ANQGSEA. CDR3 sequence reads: CSVVQGKADTQYF. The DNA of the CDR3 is TGCAGCGTCGTACAGGGTAAAGCAGATACGCAGTATTTT.

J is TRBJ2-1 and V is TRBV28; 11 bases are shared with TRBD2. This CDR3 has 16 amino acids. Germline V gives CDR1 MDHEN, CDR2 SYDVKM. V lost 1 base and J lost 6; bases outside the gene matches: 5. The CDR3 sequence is CASSLSGLAVVNEQFF. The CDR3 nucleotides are TGTGCCAGCAGTTTATCGGGACTAGCGGTCGTCAATGAGCAGTTCTTC.

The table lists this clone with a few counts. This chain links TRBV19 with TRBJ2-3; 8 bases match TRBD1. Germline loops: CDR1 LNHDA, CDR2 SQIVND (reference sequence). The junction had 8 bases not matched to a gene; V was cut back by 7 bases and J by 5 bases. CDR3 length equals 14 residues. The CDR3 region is CASTTGGFRDTQYF. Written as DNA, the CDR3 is TGTGCCAGTACTACAGGGGGGTTTAGAGATACGCAGTATTTT.

The CDR3 DNA reads TGCAGTGCTAGTGGTATAAATATGAACACTGAAGCTTTCTTT. This translates into CSASGINMNTEAFF. The chain has TRBV20-1 and TRBJ1-1; D not certain. Per the germline V gene, CDR1 is DFQATT and CDR2 is SNEGSKA (reference sequence). The CDR3 runs 14 residues. Trimming removed 3 bases from V and 0 bases from J, with 11 bases in between.

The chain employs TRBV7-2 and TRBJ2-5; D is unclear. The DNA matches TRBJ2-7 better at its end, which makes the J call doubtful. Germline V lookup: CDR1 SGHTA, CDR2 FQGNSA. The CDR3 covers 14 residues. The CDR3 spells CASSSRTPAYEQYF. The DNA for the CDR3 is TGTGCCAGCAGCTCCCGAACGCCCGCCTACGAGCAGTACTTC.

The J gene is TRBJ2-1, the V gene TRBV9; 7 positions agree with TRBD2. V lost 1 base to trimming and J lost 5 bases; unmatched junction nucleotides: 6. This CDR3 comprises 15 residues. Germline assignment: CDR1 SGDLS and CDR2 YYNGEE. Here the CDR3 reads CASSVKGGNHNEQFF. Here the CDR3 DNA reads TGTGCCAGCAGCGTAAAGGGAGGGAACCACAATGAGCAGTTCTTC.

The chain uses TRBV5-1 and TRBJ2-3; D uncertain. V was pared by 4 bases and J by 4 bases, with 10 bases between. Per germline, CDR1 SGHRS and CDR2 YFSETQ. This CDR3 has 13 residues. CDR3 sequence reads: CASSVVSADTQYF. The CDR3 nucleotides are TGCGCCAGCAGCGTTGTTTCGGCAGATACGCAGTATTTT.

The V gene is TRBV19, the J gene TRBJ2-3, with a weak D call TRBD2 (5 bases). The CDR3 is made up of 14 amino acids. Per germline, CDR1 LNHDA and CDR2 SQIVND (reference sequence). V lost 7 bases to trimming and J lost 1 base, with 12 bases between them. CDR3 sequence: CASKKDFGTDTQYF. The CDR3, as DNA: TGTGCCAGTAAGAAGGACTTCGGCACAGATACGCAGTATTTT.

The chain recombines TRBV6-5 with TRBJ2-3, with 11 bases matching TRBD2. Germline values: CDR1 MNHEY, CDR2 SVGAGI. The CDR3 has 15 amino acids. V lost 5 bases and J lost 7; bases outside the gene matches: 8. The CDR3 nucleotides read TGTGCCAGCAGTCCCCTAGCGGGGGGCGTATATACGCAGTATTTT. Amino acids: CASSPLAGGVYTQYF.

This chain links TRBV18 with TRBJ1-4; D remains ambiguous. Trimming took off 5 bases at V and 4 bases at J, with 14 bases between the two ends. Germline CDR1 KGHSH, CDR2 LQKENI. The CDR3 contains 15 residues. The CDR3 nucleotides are TGTGCCAGCTCAAATGATCGCGATTTTAATGAAAAACTGTTTTTT. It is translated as CASSNDRDFNEKLFF.

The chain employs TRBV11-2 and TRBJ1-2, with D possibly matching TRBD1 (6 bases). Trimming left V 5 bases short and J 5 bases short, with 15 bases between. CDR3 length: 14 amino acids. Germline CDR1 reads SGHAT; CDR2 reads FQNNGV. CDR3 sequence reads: CASSPGQIPYGYTF. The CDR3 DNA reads TGTGCCAGCAGCCCCGGACAGATCCCGTATGGCTACACCTTC.

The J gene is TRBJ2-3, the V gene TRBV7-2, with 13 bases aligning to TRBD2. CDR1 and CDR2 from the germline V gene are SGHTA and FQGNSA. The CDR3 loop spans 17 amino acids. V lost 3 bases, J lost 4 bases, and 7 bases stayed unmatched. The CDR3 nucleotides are TGTGCCAGCAGCTTTAAAGGACTAGCGGGAGTCGCAGATACGCAGTATTTT. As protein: CASSFKGLAGVADTQYF.

CDR3 protein: CSASGLAGKSYEQYF. The CDR3 DNA follows: TGCAGTGCTAGTGGGCTAGCGGGGAAATCCTACGAGCAGTACTTC. The chain has TRBV20-1 and TRBJ2-7, with TRBD2 identical over 9 bases. The CDR3 covers 15 residues. Germline CDR1 DFQATT, CDR2 SNEGSKA (reference sequence). V was clipped by 3 bases and J by 1 base; unmatched bases: 7.